This T cell receptor (beta chain) emerged from a study of CD8 T cells in Susac syndrome. Random-hexamer reverse transcription was applied to about 0.45 to 1 ug RNA. MiXCR, run by TCRdb on the immunoSEQ multiplex PCR reads, gives a single entry per CDR3 protein. The sample contains some 99,000 distinct CDR3 sequences, about 94% of which appear only once. Germline values: CDR1 GTSNPN, CDR2 SVGIG (reference sequence). With 4 bases removed from V and 5 bases from J, the gap between germline ends came to 16 bases. The CDR3 contains 14 residues. The sample taken for sequencing was CD4+ T cells from PBMCs. The origin of this receptor is a human donor with Susac syndrome. The V and J genes are TRBV30 and TRBJ2-3; D possibly matches TRBD1 or TRBD2 (6 bases each). In DNA form, the CDR3 reads TGTGCCTGGATGCCGGGGGCCTCAGGAGATACGCAGTATTTT. It is translated as CAWMPGASGDTQYF.